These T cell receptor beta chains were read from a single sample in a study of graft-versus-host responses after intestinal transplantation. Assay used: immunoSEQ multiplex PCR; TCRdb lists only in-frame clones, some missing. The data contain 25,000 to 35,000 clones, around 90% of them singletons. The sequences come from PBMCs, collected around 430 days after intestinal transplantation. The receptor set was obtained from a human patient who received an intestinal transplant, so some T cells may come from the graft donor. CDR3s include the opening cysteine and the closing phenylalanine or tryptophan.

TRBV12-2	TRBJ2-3	CASRRRREGTDTQYF
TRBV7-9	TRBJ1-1	CASTKGGLVIEAFF
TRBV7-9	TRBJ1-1	CASSLIPGNTEAFF
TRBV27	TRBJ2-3	CASSLTSGGGADTQYF
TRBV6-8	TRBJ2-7	CASSEYEQYF
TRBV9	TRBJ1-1	CASSVALNTEAFF
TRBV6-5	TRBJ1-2	CASSYSEGSYGYTF
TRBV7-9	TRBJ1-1	CASSPTPGGRAFF
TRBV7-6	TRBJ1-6	CASSSDLNSPLHF
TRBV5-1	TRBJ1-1	CASSPPGNTEAFF
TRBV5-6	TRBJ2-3	CASSLGNGLAWVHSQYF
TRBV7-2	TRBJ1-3	CASSLKVAGSSGNTIYF
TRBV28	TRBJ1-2	CASSLDGEYYGYTF
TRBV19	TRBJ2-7	CASSVTGATEQYF
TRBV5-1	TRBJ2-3	CASSGFTDTQYF
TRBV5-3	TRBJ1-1	CASSLTGFTEAFF
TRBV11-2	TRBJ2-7	CASSRPGEQYF
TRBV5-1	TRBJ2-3	CASSLAPGTGRTDTQYF
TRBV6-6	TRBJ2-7	CASSPQGGNSYEQYF
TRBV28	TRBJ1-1	CASSGPRRAFF
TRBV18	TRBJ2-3	CASSPSGAVDTQYF
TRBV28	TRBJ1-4	CASSPAGTGANEKLFF
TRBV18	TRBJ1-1	CASSPGGKLNTEAFF
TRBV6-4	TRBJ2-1	CASSDSSGSYNEQFF
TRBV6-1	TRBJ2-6	CASSRQGAGANVLTF
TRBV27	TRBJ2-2	CASSTGTVRAGELFF
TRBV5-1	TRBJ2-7	CASSSTGGPPSYEQYF
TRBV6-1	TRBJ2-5	CASRLAGFQETQYF
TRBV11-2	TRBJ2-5	CASSLRASGPQETQYF
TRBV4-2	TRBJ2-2	CASSQDHGARPPGELFF
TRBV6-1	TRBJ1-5	CASSLQGAGLQPQHF
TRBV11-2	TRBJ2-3	CASSPRGGGYVSTDTQYF
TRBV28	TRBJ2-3	CASSFSGQATDTQYF
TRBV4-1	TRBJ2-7	CASSQDRGHYEQYF
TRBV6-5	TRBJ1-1	CASSYNQGAEAFF
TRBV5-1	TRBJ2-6	CASSPGHSSGANVLTF